This paragraph covers one T cell receptor (beta chain) sequence. The antigen is not known. This entry belongs to a study of vaccination and CD4 T cells after COVID-19. In the study overall: With a range of 35 to 161, the median interval from diagnosis to drawing post-COVID samples was less than 130 days.

The Oncomine TCR Beta short-read assay was what sequenced the DNA obtained from cultured CD4+ T cells. One entry per CDR3 protein results from TCRdb running MiXCR on the PCR reads. The profile shows nearly 15,000 distinct CDR3 sequences, roughly 28% of them singletons. The germline CDR1 and CDR2 sequences are SGHRS and YFSETQ. This CDR3 is built from 16 residues. V was trimmed by 1 base and J by 4 bases, leaving 17 bases between them. The sample's treatment: roughly 10-day PBMC culture with coronavirus spike peptide pools or control peptides (ViraFEST assay). The clonotype originates from a human donor with COVID-19. The sequenced sample consisted of cultured CD4+ T cells from blood. This chain connects TRBV5-1 to TRBJ1-1; perhaps TRBD1 as D (6 bases). The CDR3 DNA reads TGCGCCAGCAGCTTGAATCACGGACAGAGTATCACTGAAGCTTTCTTT. Translated, it gives CASSLNHGQSITEAFF.